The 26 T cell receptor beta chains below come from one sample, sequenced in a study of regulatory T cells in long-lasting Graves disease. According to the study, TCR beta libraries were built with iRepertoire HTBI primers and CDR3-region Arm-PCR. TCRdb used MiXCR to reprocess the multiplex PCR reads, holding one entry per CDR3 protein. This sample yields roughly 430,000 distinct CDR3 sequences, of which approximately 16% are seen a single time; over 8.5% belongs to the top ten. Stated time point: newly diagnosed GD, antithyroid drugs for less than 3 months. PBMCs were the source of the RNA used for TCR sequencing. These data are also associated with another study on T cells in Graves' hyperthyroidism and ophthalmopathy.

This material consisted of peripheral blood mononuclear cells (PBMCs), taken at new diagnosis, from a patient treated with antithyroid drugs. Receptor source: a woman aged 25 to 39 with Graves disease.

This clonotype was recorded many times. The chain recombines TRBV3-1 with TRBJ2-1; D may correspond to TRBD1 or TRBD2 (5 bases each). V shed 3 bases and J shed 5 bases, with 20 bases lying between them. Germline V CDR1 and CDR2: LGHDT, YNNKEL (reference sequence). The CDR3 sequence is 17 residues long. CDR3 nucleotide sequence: TGTGCCAGCAGCCACTGGGGGTTGGGGCCTCGGGACAATGAGCAGTTCTTC. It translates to CASSHWGLGPRDNEQFF.

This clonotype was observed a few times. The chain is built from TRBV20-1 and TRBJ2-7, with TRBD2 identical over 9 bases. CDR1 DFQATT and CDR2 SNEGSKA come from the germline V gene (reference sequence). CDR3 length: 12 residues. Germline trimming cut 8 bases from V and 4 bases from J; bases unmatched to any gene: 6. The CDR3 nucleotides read TGCAGTATGACTAGCGGTAATTACGAGCAGTACTTC. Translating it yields CSMTSGNYEQYF.

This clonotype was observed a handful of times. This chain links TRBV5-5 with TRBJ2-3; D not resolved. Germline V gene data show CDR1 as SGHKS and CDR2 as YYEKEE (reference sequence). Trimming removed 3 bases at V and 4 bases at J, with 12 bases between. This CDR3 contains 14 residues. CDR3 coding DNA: TGTGCCAGCAGCTCTTCAGTCATGTCAGATACGCAGTATTTT. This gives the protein CASSSSVMSDTQYF.

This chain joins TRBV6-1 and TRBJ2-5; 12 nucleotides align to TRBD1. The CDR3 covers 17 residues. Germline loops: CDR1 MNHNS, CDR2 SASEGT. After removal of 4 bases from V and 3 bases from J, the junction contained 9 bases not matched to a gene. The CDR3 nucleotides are TGTGCCAGCAGTGCCCGGGACAGGGGGCGCCTTGAAGAGACCCAGTACTTC. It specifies CASSARDRGRLEETQYF.

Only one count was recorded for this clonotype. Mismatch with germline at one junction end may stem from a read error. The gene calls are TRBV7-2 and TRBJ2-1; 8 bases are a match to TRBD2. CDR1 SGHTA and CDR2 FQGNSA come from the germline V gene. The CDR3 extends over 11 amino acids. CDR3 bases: TGTGCCAGCAGCCCAGGACTAGCCGCCGCCTTC. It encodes CASSPGLAAAF.

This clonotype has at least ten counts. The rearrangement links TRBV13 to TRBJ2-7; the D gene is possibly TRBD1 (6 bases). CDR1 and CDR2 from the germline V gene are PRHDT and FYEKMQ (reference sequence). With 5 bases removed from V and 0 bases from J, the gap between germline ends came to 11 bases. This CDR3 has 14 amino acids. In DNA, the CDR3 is TGTGCCAGCAGCCAACAGGGTTTCTCCTACGAGCAGTACTTC. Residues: CASSQQGFSYEQYF.

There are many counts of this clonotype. CDR3 bases: TGTGCCAGCAGTCTAGGACAGGGGGGAGTTGAGCAGTTCTTC. Encoded protein: CASSLGQGGVEQFF. The chain uses TRBV28 and TRBJ2-1; 10 positions agree with TRBD1. Trimming took 5 bases from V and 9 from J; bases not matched to a gene: 7. The length of the CDR3 is 14 residues. CDR1 and CDR2 (germline): MDHEN, SYDVKM.

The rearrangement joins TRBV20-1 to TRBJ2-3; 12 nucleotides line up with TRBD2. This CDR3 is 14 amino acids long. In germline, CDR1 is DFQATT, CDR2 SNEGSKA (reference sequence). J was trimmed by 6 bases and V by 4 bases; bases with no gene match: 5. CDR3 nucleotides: TGCAGTGCTATGACTAGCGGGAGATTGGATACGCAGTATTTT. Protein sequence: CSAMTSGRLDTQYF.

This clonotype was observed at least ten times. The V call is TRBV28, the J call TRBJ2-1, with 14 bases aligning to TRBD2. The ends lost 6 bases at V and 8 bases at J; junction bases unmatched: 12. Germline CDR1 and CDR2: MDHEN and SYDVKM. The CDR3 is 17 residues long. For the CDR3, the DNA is TGTGCCAGCAGCCTCGTTACCGGGACTAGCGGGAGAGATGAGCAGTTCTTC. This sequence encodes CASSLVTGTSGRDEQFF.

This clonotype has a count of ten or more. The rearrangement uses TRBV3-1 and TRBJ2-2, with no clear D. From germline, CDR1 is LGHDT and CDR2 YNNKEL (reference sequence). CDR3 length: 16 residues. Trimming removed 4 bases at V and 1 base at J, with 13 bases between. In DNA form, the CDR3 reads TGTGCCAGCAGCCGATACGAAATAGGGAACACCGGGGAGCTGTTTTTT. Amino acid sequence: CASSRYEIGNTGELFF.

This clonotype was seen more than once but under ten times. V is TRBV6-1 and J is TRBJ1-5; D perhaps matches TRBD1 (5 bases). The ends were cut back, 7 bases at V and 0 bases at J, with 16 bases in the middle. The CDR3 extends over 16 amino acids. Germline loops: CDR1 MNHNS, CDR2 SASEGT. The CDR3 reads CASNSGHGYSNQPQHF. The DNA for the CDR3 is TGTGCCAGCAATTCGGGGCATGGTTATAGCAATCAGCCCCAGCATTTT.

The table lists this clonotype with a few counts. CDR3 in amino acids: CATSDSRQGRNSPLHF. The CDR3 nucleotides read TGTGCCACCAGTGATTCAAGACAGGGTAGAAATTCACCCCTCCACTTT. The chain links TRBV24-1 to TRBJ1-6; the match to TRBD1 covers 7 bases. The germline V gene has CDR1 KGHDR and CDR2 SFDVKD. CDR3 size: 16 residues. After removal of 2 bases from V and 7 bases from J, the junction contained 7 bases not matched to a gene.

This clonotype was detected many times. The CDR3 coding sequence is TGTGCCAGCAGCCCACCAGGCGGGAGGCTGACCTACGAGCAGTACTTC. Its translation: CASSPPGGRLTYEQYF. The genes are TRBV7-2 and TRBJ2-7, with 8 bases lining up with TRBD2. The V gene end was trimmed by 5 bases and the J gene end by 2 bases; junction bases not matched to a gene: 11. In germline, CDR1 is SGHTA, CDR2 FQGNSA. The CDR3 sequence is 16 residues long. The whole variable domain, filled in from reference TRBV7-2 and TRBJ2-7, reads GAGVSQSPSNKVTEKGKDVELRCDPISGHTALYWYRQSLGQGLEFLIYFQGNSAPDKSGLPSDRFSAERTGGSVSTLTIQRTQQEDSAVYLCASSPPGGRLTYEQYFGPGTRLTVT.

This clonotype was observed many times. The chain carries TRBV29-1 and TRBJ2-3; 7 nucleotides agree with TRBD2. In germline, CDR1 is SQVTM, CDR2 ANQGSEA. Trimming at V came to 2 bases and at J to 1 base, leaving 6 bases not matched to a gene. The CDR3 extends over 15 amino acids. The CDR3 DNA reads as TGCAGCGTTGAACGGGGGGACTCGCGCACAGATACGCAGTATTTT. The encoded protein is CSVERGDSRTDTQYF.

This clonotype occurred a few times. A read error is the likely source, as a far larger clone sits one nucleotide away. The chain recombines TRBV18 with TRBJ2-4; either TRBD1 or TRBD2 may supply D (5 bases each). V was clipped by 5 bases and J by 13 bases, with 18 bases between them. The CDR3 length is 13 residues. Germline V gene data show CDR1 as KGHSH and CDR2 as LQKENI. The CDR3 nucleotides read TGTGCCAGCTCATCCGGGACGGACAATGAGCAGTACTTC. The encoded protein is CASSSGTDNEQYF. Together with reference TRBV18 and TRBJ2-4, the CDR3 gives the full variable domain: NAGVMQNPRHLVRRRGQEARLRCSPMKGHSHVYWYRQLPEEGLKFMVYLQKENIIDESGMPKERFSAEFPKEGPSILRIQQVVRGDSAAYFCASSSGTDNEQYFGAGTRLSVL.

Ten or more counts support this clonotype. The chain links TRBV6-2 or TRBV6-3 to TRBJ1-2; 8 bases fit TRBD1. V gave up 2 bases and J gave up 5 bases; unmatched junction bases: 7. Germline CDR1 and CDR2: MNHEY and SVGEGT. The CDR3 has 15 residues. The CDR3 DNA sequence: TGTGCCAGCAGTTACACCGACAGGGGCCAATATGGCTACACCTTC. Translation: CASSYTDRGQYGYTF.

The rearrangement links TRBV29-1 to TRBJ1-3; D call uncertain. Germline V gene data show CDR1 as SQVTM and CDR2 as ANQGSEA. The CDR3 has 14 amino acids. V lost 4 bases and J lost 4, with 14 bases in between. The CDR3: CSVALQEAGNTIYF. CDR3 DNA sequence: TGCAGCGTTGCCTTGCAGGAGGCGGGAAACACCATATATTTT. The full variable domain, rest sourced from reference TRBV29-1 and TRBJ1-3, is SAVISQKPSRDICQRGTSLTIQCQVDSQVTMMFWYRQQPGQSLTLIATANQGSEATYESGFVIDKFPISRPNLTFSTLTVSNMSPEDSSIYLCSVALQEAGNTIYFGEGSWLTVV.

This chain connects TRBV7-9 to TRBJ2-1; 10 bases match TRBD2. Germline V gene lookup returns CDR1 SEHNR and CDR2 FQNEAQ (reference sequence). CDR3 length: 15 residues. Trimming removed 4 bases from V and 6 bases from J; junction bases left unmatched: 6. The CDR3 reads CASSSASGRSNEQFF. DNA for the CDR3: TGTGCCAGCAGCTCTGCTAGCGGGAGAAGCAATGAGCAGTTCTTC.

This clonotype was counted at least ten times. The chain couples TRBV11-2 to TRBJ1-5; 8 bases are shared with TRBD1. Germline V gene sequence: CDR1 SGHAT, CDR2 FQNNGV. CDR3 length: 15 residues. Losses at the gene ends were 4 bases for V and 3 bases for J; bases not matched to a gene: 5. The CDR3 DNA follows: TGTGCCAGCAGCTCGTACAGGGGGTACAATCAGCCCCAGCATTTT. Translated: CASSSYRGYNQPQHF.

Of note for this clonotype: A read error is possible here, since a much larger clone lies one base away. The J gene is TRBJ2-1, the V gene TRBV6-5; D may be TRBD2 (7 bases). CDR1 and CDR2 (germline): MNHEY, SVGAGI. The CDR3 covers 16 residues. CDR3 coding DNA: TGTGCCAGCAGTTACTCGGGAGGGGGAGGGTTAAATGAGCGGTTCTTC. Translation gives CASSYSGGGGLNERFF.

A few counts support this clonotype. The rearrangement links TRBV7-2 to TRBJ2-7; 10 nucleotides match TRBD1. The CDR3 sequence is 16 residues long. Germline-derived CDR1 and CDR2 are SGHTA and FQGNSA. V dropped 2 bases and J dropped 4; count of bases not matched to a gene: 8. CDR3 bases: TGTGCCAGCAGCTTAACCCGGGACAGGGGAAGGTACGAGCAGTACTTC. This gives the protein CASSLTRDRGRYEQYF. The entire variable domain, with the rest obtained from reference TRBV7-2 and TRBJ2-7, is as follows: GAGVSQSPSNKVTEKGKDVELRCDPISGHTALYWYRQSLGQGLEFLIYFQGNSAPDKSGLPSDRFSAERTGGSVSTLTIQRTQQEDSAVYLCASSLTRDRGRYEQYFGPGTRLTVT.

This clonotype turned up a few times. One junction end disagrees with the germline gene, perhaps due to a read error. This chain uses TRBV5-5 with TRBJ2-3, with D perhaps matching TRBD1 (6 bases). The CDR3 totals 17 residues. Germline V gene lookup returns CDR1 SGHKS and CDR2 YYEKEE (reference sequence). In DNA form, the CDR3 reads TGTGCCAGCAGCTTGGCCAGGGGTGGTGGAGGAACAGGTACGCAGTATTTT. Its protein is CASSLARGGGGTGTQYF. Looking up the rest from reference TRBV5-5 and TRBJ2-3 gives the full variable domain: DAGVTQSPTHLIKTRGQQVTLRCSPISGHKSVSWYQQVLGQGPQFIFQYYEKEERGRGNFPDRFSARQFPNYSSELNVNALLLGDSALYLCASSLARGGGGTGTQYFGPGTRLTVL.

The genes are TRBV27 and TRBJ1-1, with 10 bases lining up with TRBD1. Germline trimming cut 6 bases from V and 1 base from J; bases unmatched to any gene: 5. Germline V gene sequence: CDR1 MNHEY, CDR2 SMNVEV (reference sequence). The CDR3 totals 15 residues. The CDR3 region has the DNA TGTGCCAGCAGCCGACAGGGGGCGGGGAACACTGAAGCTTTCTTT. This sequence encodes CASSRQGAGNTEAFF.

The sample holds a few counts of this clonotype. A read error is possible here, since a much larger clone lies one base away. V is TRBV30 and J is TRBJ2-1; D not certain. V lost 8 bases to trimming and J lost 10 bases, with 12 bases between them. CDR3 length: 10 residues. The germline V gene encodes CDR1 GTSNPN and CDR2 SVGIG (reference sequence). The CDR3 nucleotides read TGTGCCCTAAACCTGCAGGAGCAGTTCTTC. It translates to CALNLQEQFF. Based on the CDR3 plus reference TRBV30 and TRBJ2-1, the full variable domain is SQTIHQWPATLVQPVGSPLSLECTVEGTSNPNLYWYRQAAGRGLQLLFYSVGIGQISSEVPQNLSASRPQDRQFILSSKKLLLSDSGFYLCALNLQEQFFGPGTRLTVL.

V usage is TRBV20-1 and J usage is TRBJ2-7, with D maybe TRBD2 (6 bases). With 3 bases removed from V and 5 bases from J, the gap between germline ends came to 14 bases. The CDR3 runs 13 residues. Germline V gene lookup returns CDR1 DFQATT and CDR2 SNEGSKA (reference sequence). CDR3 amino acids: CSASTGVVDEQYF. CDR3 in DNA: TGCAGTGCTAGTACGGGAGTCGTTGACGAGCAGTACTTC.

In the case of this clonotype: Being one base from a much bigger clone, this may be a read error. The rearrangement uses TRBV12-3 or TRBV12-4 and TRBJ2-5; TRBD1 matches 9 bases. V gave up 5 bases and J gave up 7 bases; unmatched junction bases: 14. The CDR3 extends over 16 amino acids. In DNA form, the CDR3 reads TGTGCCAGCAGTGAGAACAGGGGGCCAGGGGTGGCGACCCAGTACTTC. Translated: CASSENRGPGVATQYF.